This T cell receptor (beta chain) was observed in a study of T cell clonotyping in hematopoietic cell transplantation. Time point: recipient sample about 28 days before transplant, after cytoreduction. Per the germline V gene, CDR1 is MGHRA and CDR2 is YSYEKL. V dropped 7 bases and J dropped 1 base, with 18 bases sitting between them. The CDR3 consists of 16 residues. Assay used: immunoSEQ multiplex PCR; TCRdb lists only in-frame clones, some missing. The sample consists of 25,000 to 35,000 clones, approximately 94% of them appearing once. The receptor was derived from a man aged 45-60 years with acute myeloid leukemia. Some clones in this sample may be carry-over from other donors' samples. Sequenced material: peripheral blood mononuclear cells, taken before stem cell transplant. The rearrangement uses TRBV4-1 and TRBJ2-3; possible D gene TRBD1, 6 bases. The CDR3 reads CASTPVGKGGTDTQYF. The CDR3 DNA follows: TGCGCCAGCACCCCCGTAGGTAAGGGGGGCACAGATACGCAGTATTTT.